This entry describes one T cell receptor beta chain. This sample was included in a study of tumor T cells in aggressive B-cell lymphoma. The CDR3 has 16 residues. With 6 bases removed from V and 3 bases from J, the gap between germline ends came to 19 bases. CDR1 and CDR2 (germline): MDHEN, SYDVKM. Generated by immunoSEQ multiplex PCR, the TCRdb table keeps only in-frame clones and is missing some. The table has about 11,000 clones, roughly 91% seen once. The chain joins TRBV28 to TRBJ2-3; D perhaps matches TRBD2 (7 bases). Sample: tumor tissue. This TCR came from an adult with diffuse large B cell lymphoma. DNA for the CDR3: TGTGCCAGCAGCTCCCTAGGCGGGGGCGGAACAGATACGCAGTATTTT. Its protein is CASSSLGGGGTDTQYF.